This TCR beta chain was identified during a study of CD8+CD57+ T cells in acquired aplastic anemia. With 3 bases clipped from V and 1 base from J, the junction kept 3 bases outside the gene matches. This CDR3 has 14 residues. Germline CDR1 reads DFQATT; CDR2 reads SNEGSKA (reference sequence). Patients chosen for sequencing had CD8+CD57+ cells that had expanded, as shown by flow cytometry. Severe acquired aplastic anemia was present in every patient. Broader study findings: Patients and controls shared approximately 30 CD8+ CDR3 sequences, highly expressed in patients. For CD8+ Simpson's diversity, patients and controls showed no significant difference.

For this clonotype: Antigen specificity is unknown.

The use of genomic DNA as template underpinned the TCR beta VDJ and CDR3 profiling. TCRdb re-analysed the reads in MiXCR, keeping a single row per CDR3 protein. Of about 160,000 distinct CDR3 sequences listed, more than 45% are singletons. This rearrangement joins TRBV20-1 to TRBJ1-2, with 9 positions matching TRBD1. Sequenced material: sorted CD4+, CD8+, or CD8+CD57+ T cells (not recorded which) from PBMCs. The receptor comes from a human donor with aplastic anemia. In nucleotides, the CDR3 is TGCAGTGCTAGTGGGACAGGGCTTAACTATGGCTACACCTTC. Encoded protein: CSASGTGLNYGYTF.